The present TCR beta chain was sequenced within a study of shared clonotypes between healthy human individuals. The study's findings and limits: Naive subsets typically showed greater estimated richness than memory subsets. Among donors, sharing of clonotypes was expected to be affected by sequencing depth. Incompleteness in sorted-subset sequencing, despite large depth, was shown by rarefaction.

Each sample came from a Caucasian adult donor living in Nashville, Tennessee. A word on this clone: Its antigen is not identified.

Generated by immunoSEQ multiplex PCR, the TCRdb table keeps only in-frame clones and is missing some. The sample consists of roughly 1 million clones, more than 65% of them appearing once. With 3 bases clipped from V and 10 bases from J, the junction kept 10 bases outside the gene matches. CDR1 is KGHSH, CDR2 LQKENI, per germline. The CDR3 runs 14 residues. Sequences were obtained from memory CD4+ T cells sorted from blood. Subset given: CD45RA-negative fraction. The receptor's source is a man younger than 35 in good health. The V gene is TRBV18, the J gene TRBJ2-7; 9 positions match TRBD1. For the CDR3, the DNA is TGTGCCAGCTCACCCCCGGGACAGGGTAAGATTCAGTACTTC. It encodes CASSPPGQGKIQYF.